This TCR beta chain appears in the sequencing data of a study of early T cells in non-severe SARS-CoV-2 infection. Researchers attached unique molecular identifiers to individual cDNA molecules. One entry per CDR3 protein results from TCRdb running MiXCR on the 5' RACE reads. The data show 80,000 to 100,000 distinct CDR3 sequences, with 12% to 15% seen just once and under 8% held by the top ten. Germline V gene data show CDR1 as LGHNA and CDR2 as YNFKEQ. The trim removed 4 bases at V and 6 bases at J, leaving 5 bases unmatched. The CDR3 totals 14 residues. The chain joins TRBV4-2 to TRBJ1-5; 8 bases match TRBD1. This receptor was taken from an adult who was a healthcare worker with PCR-confirmed SARS-CoV-2 infection or an uninfected control (not recorded which). Material for sequencing was whole blood. The CDR3 coding sequence is TGTGCCAGCAGCCCGGACAGGGATCTTCAGCCCCAGCATTTT. This encodes CASSPDRDLQPQHF.